The rows below give T cell receptor beta chains drawn from one sample of a study of early T cells in non-severe SARS-CoV-2 infection. MiXCR, run by TCRdb on the 5' RACE reads, gives a single entry per CDR3 protein. The sample contains about 67,000 distinct CDR3 sequences, about 9.9% of which appear only once. The sequenced sample was whole blood. These receptors all stem from an adult who was a healthcare worker with PCR-confirmed SARS-CoV-2 infection or an uninfected control (not recorded which). Each CDR3 is given with its conserved first and last residue. The D gene is left open where the match is weak. For some rows the clone size is stated as once, few or many, or as a class when expanded; others skip it.

>-|TRBV7-2|TRBJ1-2|-
TGTGCCAGCAGCTACCTACTGACCCCCTATGGCTACACCTTC
CASSYLLTPYGYTF
>few|TRBV12-3/TRBV12-4|TRBJ2-3|TRBD1
TGTGCCAGCAGTCCCTCTGGACAGGGGACAGATACGCAGTATTTT
CASSPSGQGTDTQYF
>few|TRBV7-8|TRBJ1-4|TRBD1
TGTGCCAGCAGCCCCCGGACAGGGAATGAAAAACTGTTTTTT
CASSPRTGNEKLFF
>many|TRBV12-3/TRBV12-4|TRBJ2-1|-
TGTGCCAGCAGTTTTAATCTCTGGAGCTCCTACAATGAGCAGTTCTTC
CASSFNLWSSYNEQFF
>-|TRBV25-1|TRBJ2-1|TRBD2
TGTGCCAGCAGTATCAGGGGCGGGGGGAATCGGAATGAGCAGTTCTTC
CASSIRGGGNRNEQFF
>-|TRBV4-1|TRBJ2-7|-
TGCGCCAGCAGCCAAGATGGGGTCGGGCAGTACTTC
CASSQDGVGQYF
>many|TRBV9|TRBJ1-1|-
TGTGCCAGCAGCGTAGGAGCAGGTACGATGGACACTGAAGCTTTCTTT
CASSVGAGTMDTEAFF
>few|TRBV6-5|TRBJ1-1|-
TGTGCCAGCAGGCCAGAACAGGGTGTTAACACTGAAGCTTTCTTT
CASRPEQGVNTEAFF
>-|TRBV20-1|TRBJ1-2|-
TGCAGTGCTAGGGATGGCAGGCCACCCTATGGCTACACCTTC
CSARDGRPPYGYTF
>-|TRBV30|TRBJ1-1|-
TGTGCCTGGAGTGTCCCATATAATACTGAAGCTTTCTTT
CAWSVPYNTEAFF
>many|TRBV12-3/TRBV12-4|TRBJ2-7|TRBD2
TGTGCCAGCAGCCCCGGGACTAGCGGAACCTACGAGCAGTACTTC
CASSPGTSGTYEQYF
>few|TRBV6-6|TRBJ1-1|-
TGTGCCAGCAGTCTTATGGATGCTGAAGCTTTCTTT
CASSLMDAEAFF
>few|TRBV12-3/TRBV12-4|TRBJ2-7|-
TGTGCCAGCAGTTTCGAGGATTCCTACGAGCAGTACTTC
CASSFEDSYEQYF
>once|TRBV5-6|TRBJ1-6|TRBD1
TGTGCCAGCAGCTTGGTGGGTAACAGGGGAACACCCCTCCACTTT
CASSLVGNRGTPLHF
>many|TRBV2|TRBJ2-7|TRBD1
TGTGCCAGCAGTGAAGATGGGGTACAGGGGGTCAACGAGCAGTACTTC
CASSEDGVQGVNEQYF
>many|TRBV27|TRBJ2-3|TRBD2
TGTGCCAGCAGCGGCGGGGGGTTTAGTTTTACAGATACGCAGTATTTT
CASSGGGFSFTDTQYF
>many|TRBV18|TRBJ2-7|-
TGTGCCAGCTCACCATCGTGGGGTTACGAGCAGTACTTC
CASSPSWGYEQYF
>many|TRBV6-5|TRBJ2-1|-
TGTGCCAGCAGTTACTCCTTCCTGACTAGAAGCTACAATGAGCAGTTCTTC
CASSYSFLTRSYNEQFF
>few|TRBV6-4|TRBJ1-5|TRBD1
TGTGCCAGCAGTCCCACAAGACAGGGCCAGCCCCAGCATTTT
CASSPTRQGQPQHF
>-|TRBV11-2|TRBJ1-5|TRBD1
TGTGCCAGCAGCTCGCAACAGGGGCGGGCCCAGCATTTT
CASSSQQGRAQHF